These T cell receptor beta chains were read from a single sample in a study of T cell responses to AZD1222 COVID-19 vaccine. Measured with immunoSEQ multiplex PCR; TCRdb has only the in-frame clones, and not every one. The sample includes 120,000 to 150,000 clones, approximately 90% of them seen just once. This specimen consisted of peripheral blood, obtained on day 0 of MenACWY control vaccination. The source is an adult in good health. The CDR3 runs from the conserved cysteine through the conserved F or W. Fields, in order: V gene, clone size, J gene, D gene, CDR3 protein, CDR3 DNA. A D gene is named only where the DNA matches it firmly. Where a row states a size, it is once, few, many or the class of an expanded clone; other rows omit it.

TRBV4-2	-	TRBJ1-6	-	CASSQIRGARGSGSPLHF	TGTGCCAGCAGCCAGATTCGGGGGGCCAGGGGCTCAGGCTCACCCCTCCACTTT
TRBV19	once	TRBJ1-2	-	CASKGRDEYHGYTF	TGTGCCAGCAAGGGCAGGGATGAATATCATGGCTACACCTTC
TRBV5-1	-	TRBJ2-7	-	CASSLAGATYEQYF	TGCGCCAGCAGCTTGGCAGGGGCGACCTACGAGCAGTACTTC
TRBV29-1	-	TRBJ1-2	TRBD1	CSAQRQGEGYTF	TGCAGCGCCCAAAGACAGGGAGAAGGCTACACCTTC
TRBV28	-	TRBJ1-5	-	CASSPWPLRDPFSNQPQHF	TGTGCCAGCAGTCCCTGGCCACTCCGGGACCCTTTTAGCAATCAGCCCCAGCATTTT
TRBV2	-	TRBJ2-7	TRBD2	CASSTLGGVQRYF	TGTGCCAGCAGTACCCTGGGGGGGGTTCAGCGGTACTTC
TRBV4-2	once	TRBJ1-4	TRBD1	CASSFADRGVIEKLFF	TGTGCCAGCAGCTTCGCTGACAGGGGGGTTATTGAAAAACTGTTTTTT
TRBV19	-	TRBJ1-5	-	CASSWQGRSNQPQHF	TGTGCCAGTAGTTGGCAGGGGCGAAGCAATCAGCCCCAGCATTTT
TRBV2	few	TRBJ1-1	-	CASSDRGYTEAFF	TGTGCCAGCAGTGACAGGGGTTACACTGAAGCTTTCTTT
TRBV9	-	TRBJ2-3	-	CASSVEQGVTDTQYF	TGTGCCAGCAGCGTAGAACAGGGAGTGACAGATACGCAGTATTTT
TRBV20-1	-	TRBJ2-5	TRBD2	CSASREASQETQYF	TGCAGTGCTAGTCGGGAGGCATCACAAGAGACCCAGTACTTC
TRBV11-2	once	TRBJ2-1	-	CASSLGVHNGQFF	TGTGCCAGCAGCTTAGGGGTCCACAATGGGCAGTTCTTC
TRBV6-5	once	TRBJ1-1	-	CASSYSGGNTEAFF	TGTGCCAGCAGTTACTCAGGGGGGAACACTGAAGCTTTCTTT
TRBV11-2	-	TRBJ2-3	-	CASSPGGDFSTDTQYF	TGTGCCAGCAGCCCTGGAGGGGACTTTAGCACAGATACGCAGTATTTT
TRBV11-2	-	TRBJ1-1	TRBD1	CASSVPGTGDRAFF	TGTGCCAGCAGCGTTCCGGGGACAGGGGATCGAGCTTTCTTT
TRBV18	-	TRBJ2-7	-	CASSRTGGKESSYEQYF	TGTGCCAGCTCACGAACGGGGGGCAAAGAAAGCTCCTACGAGCAGTACTTC
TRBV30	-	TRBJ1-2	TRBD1	CAWIPSGGAWRYTF	TGTGCCTGGATCCCATCAGGGGGCGCCTGGCGCTACACCTTC
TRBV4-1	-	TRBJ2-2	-	CASSQVWETGELFF	TGCGCCAGCAGCCAAGTCTGGGAGACCGGGGAGCTGTTTTTT
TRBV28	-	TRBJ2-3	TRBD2	CASSLFGGGRNKFTDTQYF	TGTGCCAGCAGTTTATTCGGCGGGGGGAGAAACAAATTCACAGATACGCAGTATTTT
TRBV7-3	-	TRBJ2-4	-	CASSLNSKNIQYF	TGTGCCAGCAGCTTAAATTCTAAAAACATTCAGTACTTC
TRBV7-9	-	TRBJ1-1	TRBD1	CASSTQGVLNTEAFF	TGTGCCAGCAGCACACAGGGGGTGCTTAACACTGAAGCTTTCTTT
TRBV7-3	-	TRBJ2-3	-	CASSLDGGGSGTDTQYF	TGTGCCAGCAGCTTGGACGGAGGGGGTAGTGGCACAGATACGCAGTATTTT
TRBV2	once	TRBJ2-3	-	CASIRDRGTDTQYF	TGTGCCAGCATCCGAGATAGGGGGACAGATACGCAGTATTTT
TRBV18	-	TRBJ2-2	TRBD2	CASSPRQGTSGTGELFF	TGTGCCAGCTCACCACGGCAGGGCACTAGCGGGACCGGGGAGCTGTTTTTT
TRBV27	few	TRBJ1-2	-	CASSSKEDGYGYTF	TGTGCCAGCAGTTCCAAGGAGGACGGCTATGGCTACACCTTC
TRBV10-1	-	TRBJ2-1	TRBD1	CASSDSVFRAGGLNEQFF	TGCGCCAGCAGTGATTCGGTGTTCCGGGCAGGGGGCTTGAATGAGCAGTTCTTC
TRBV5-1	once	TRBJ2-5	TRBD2	CASSLGVAGEFQETQYF	TGCGCCAGCAGCTTGGGAGTAGCGGGGGAGTTTCAAGAGACCCAGTACTTC
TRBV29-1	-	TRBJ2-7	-	CSVEDAGTEQYF	TGCAGCGTTGAAGATGCCGGGACCGAGCAGTACTTC